Listed here are 19 T cell receptor beta chains from one sample, sequenced in a study of shared clonotypes between healthy human individuals (TCRdb year 2020). The library was produced with the immunoSEQ multiplex PCR assay. Drawn from immuneACCESS, this table holds only the in-frame rearrangements with V and J called that TCRdb kept. Clones are partly lost; checked studies trace under half to an unresolved V gene and leave the rest unexplained. The sample contains around 370,000 clones, approximately 97% of them found a single time. The top ten clones comprise around 0.29% of the sample. What was sequenced was memory CD8+ T cells sorted from blood. The sample's cell subset or site label, in plain terms: CD45RO+ cells pooled with CCR7-negative TemRA cells. The source of these receptors is a man in his thirties or forties in good health.

This clone was observed a single time. This chain joins TRBV6-5 and TRBJ1-1; D is unresolved. The CDR3 extends over 12 amino acids. The germline V gene encodes CDR1 MNHEY and CDR2 SVGAGI. V was clipped by 5 bases and J by 1 base, with 5 bases between them. CDR3 in amino acids: CASSARNTEAFF. In DNA, the CDR3 is TGTGCCAGCAGTGCCAGGAACACTGAAGCTTTCTTT.

The gene calls are TRBV7-9 and TRBJ2-7; D gene ambiguous. The germline CDR1 and CDR2 sequences are SEHNR and FQNEAQ (reference sequence). The CDR3 extends over 13 amino acids. V was trimmed by 2 bases and J by 1 base, leaving 6 bases between them. CDR3 amino acids: CASSLTLSYEQYF. Here the CDR3 DNA reads TGTGCCAGCAGCTTAACACTTTCCTACGAGCAGTACTTC. The variable domain in full, completed from reference TRBV7-9 and TRBJ2-7, reads DTGVSQNPRHKITKRGQNVTFRCDPISEHNRLYWYRQTLGQGPEFLTYFQNEAQLEKSRLLSDRFSAERPKGSFSTLEIQRTEQGDSAMYLCASSLTLSYEQYFGPGTRLTVT.

This chain links TRBV7-9 with TRBJ1-1, with 8 nucleotides matching TRBD1. V was clipped by 3 bases and J by 9 bases; unmatched bases: 3. CDR1 and CDR2 (germline): SEHNR, FQNEAQ (reference sequence). This CDR3 has 12 amino acids. The CDR3 reads CASSFGQGKAFF. In nucleotides, the CDR3 is TGTGCCAGCAGCTTCGGACAGGGAAAAGCTTTCTTT.

This sequence joins TRBV5-4 and TRBJ1-5; D unresolved. The CDR3 is 12 residues long. Germline V gene data show CDR1 as SGHNT and CDR2 as YYREEE (reference sequence). Trimming stripped 1 base from V and 1 base from J, with 0 bases between. The CDR3, as DNA: TGTGCCAGCAGCTTGAGCAATCAGCCCCAGCATTTT. This gives the protein CASSLSNQPQHF.

The gene calls are TRBV5-4 and TRBJ2-1; 8 bases are a match to TRBD2. Trimming cost V 0 bases and J 0 bases; bases outside gene matches: 2. The CDR3 spans 16 residues. CDR1 and CDR2 from the germline V gene are SGHNT and YYREEE (reference sequence). CDR3 sequence: CASSLGSGSSYNEQFF. In DNA form, the CDR3 reads TGTGCCAGCAGCTTGGGGAGCGGGAGCTCCTACAATGAGCAGTTCTTC.

This clone has just one count. J is TRBJ2-5 and V is TRBV10-3; TRBD1 agrees at 7 bases. Trimming cost V 5 bases and J 6 bases; bases outside gene matches: 12. Germline CDR1 reads ENHRY; CDR2 reads SYGVKD. This CDR3 region has 15 residues. Written as DNA, the CDR3 is TGTGCCATCAGTCTGGATGACAGGGCGAAGAAGACCCAGTACTTC. Amino acids: CAISLDDRAKKTQYF.

V and J are TRBV4-1 and TRBJ2-2; D may be TRBD1 (6 bases). The CDR3 runs to 16 residues. The germline CDR1 and CDR2 sequences are MGHRA and YSYEKL. V was shortened by 6 bases and J by 7 bases, with 21 bases between the two germline ends. This CDR3 reads CASRRIGQGKVGELFF. The CDR3 region has the DNA TGCGCCAGCAGAAGGATAGGGCAGGGGAAGGTCGGGGAGCTGTTTTTT.

The V call is TRBV6-4, the J call TRBJ2-1, with a possible D match to TRBD2 (5 bases). CDR1 is MRHNA and CDR2 is SNTAGT in the germline V gene. This CDR3 has 15 residues. Trimming removed 7 bases at V and 6 bases at J, with 19 bases between. This CDR3 reads CASTRARAVSNEQFF. The CDR3 nucleotides are TGTGCCAGCACTAGGGCCCGAGCGGTTAGCAATGAGCAGTTCTTC.

The chain joins TRBV7-9 to TRBJ2-4; D might be TRBD1 or TRBD2, each matching 6 bases. Trimming removed 5 bases at V and 0 bases at J, with 14 bases between. Per germline, CDR1 SEHNR and CDR2 FQNEAQ (reference sequence). This CDR3 spans 16 amino acids. The CDR3, as DNA: TGTGCCAGCAGCCCACGGAGGGGGGAAGCCAAAAACATTCAGTACTTC. This sequence encodes CASSPRRGEAKNIQYF.

The V call is TRBV10-3, the J call TRBJ2-7, with TRBD2 matching 8 bases. The CDR3 loop spans 14 amino acids. Germline-derived CDR1 and CDR2 are ENHRY and SYGVKD. J lost 6 bases, V lost 4 bases, and 8 bases had no gene match. As DNA, the CDR3 is TGTGCCATCAGTGGAAGCGGGAGAGGTTTCGAGCAGTACTTC. This encodes CAISGSGRGFEQYF.

V gene TRBV6-1 combines with J gene TRBJ2-3; TRBD2 is a possible D gene (6 bases). CDR3 size: 16 residues. From germline, CDR1 is MNHNS and CDR2 SASEGT. V was pared by 3 bases and J by 0 bases, with 13 bases between. The CDR3 spells CASSEALAGSTDTQYF. The DNA for the CDR3 is TGTGCCAGCAGTGAGGCCCTGGCGGGAAGCACAGATACGCAGTATTTT.

The V gene is TRBV15, the J gene TRBJ2-5, with D unresolved. Germline assignment: CDR1 LNHNV and CDR2 YYDKDF (reference sequence). The V end was cut by 5 bases, the J end by 4 bases, with 8 bases between. CDR3 length: 12 amino acids. This CDR3 reads CATSGFSETQYF. In DNA, the CDR3 is TGTGCCACCAGCGGGTTTTCAGAGACCCAGTACTTC.

This sequence joins TRBV7-2 and TRBJ2-1; no reliable D call. The CDR3 spans 15 residues. V dropped 1 base and J dropped 4 bases, with 11 bases sitting between them. Looked up from germline, CDR1 is SGHTA and CDR2 is FQGNSA. Here the CDR3 DNA reads TGTGCCAGCAGCTTAGGGATTTATCTTTACAATGAGCAGTTCTTC. Amino acids: CASSLGIYLYNEQFF.

J is TRBJ1-2 and V is TRBV6-1, with D perhaps matching TRBD1 (6 bases). V lost 3 bases to trimming and J lost 4 bases, with 15 bases between them. CDR1 is MNHNS, CDR2 SASEGT, per germline. The CDR3 sequence is 15 residues long. The CDR3 DNA reads as TGTGCCAGCAGTGAGCTCCTCGACAGGTTCTATGGCTACACCTTC. It is translated as CASSELLDRFYGYTF.

As concerns this clone: The same CDR3 is also encoded by other DNA sequences in this sample. The genes are TRBV30 and TRBJ1-1, with D maybe TRBD1 (5 bases). The CDR3 totals 13 residues. Trimming left V 0 bases short and J 4 bases short, with 9 bases between. The germline gives CDR1 GTSNPN, CDR2 SVGIG (reference sequence). The CDR3 spells CAWSVLGGTEAFF. The CDR3 nucleotides read TGTGCCTGGAGTGTACTGGGGGGCACTGAAGCTTTCTTT. The full variable domain, completed using reference TRBV30 and TRBJ1-1, is SQTIHQWPATLVQPVGSPLSLECTVEGTSNPNLYWYRQAAGRGLQLLFYSVGIGQISSEVPQNLSASRPQDRQFILSSKKLLLSDSGFYLCAWSVLGGTEAFFGQGTRLTVV.

This sequence joins TRBV13 and TRBJ2-7, with 9 nucleotides matching TRBD2. Germline V lookup: CDR1 PRHDT, CDR2 FYEKMQ (reference sequence). The length of the CDR3 is 16 residues. The V and J ends lost 3 bases and 2 bases, in that order; junction bases with no gene match: 8. The CDR3 nucleotides are TGTGCCAGCAGCTTTAATCTGCTAGCGGGAACCTACGAGCAGTACTTC. Translating gives CASSFNLLAGTYEQYF.

V and J are TRBV5-6 and TRBJ1-2; D uncertain. The CDR3 runs to 13 residues. V lost 0 bases to trimming and J lost 4 bases, with 7 bases between them. Germline V gene lookup returns CDR1 SGHDT and CDR2 YYEEEE. CDR3 loop: CASSLGSRYGYTF. CDR3 sequence (DNA): TGTGCCAGCAGCTTGGGCAGCCGCTATGGCTACACCTTC.

The chain is built from TRBV5-6 and TRBJ2-3; 13 nucleotides align to TRBD2. This CDR3 is 18 amino acids long. V shed 3 bases, J shed 9 bases, and the junction held 16 bases outside the gene matches. Germline V gene data show CDR1 as SGHDT and CDR2 as YYEEEE. As DNA, the CDR3 is TGTGCCAGCAGCTCAGTGGGGTTACTAGCGGGAGGGCCGCGGACGCAGTATTTT. Amino acid sequence: CASSSVGLLAGGPRTQYF.

This clone was counted a single time. The gene calls are TRBV6-5 and TRBJ1-1, with D hard to call. Germline loops: CDR1 MNHEY, CDR2 SVGAGI. Deletions cut 7 bases from V and 3 bases from J, with 12 bases between. The CDR3 runs to 13 residues. DNA for the CDR3: TGTGCCAGCACCCTAACGGAAGACACTGAAGCTTTCTTT. As protein: CASTLTEDTEAFF.